Presented here are 16 T cell receptor beta chains from one specimen sequenced in a study of blood T cell repertoires in COVID-19. Method: immunoSEQ multiplex PCR; TCRdb's copy keeps in-frame clones and lacks some. The top ten clones hold roughly 4.3% of a sample with 35,000 to 50,000 clones, under 90% of them seen once. Material: peripheral blood. The receptor source for this set is an older woman with acute or convalescent COVID-19.

CDR3 protein: CATGGGSNQPQHF. DNA of the CDR3: TGTGCCACCGGGGGGGGGAGCAATCAGCCCCAGCATTTT. V usage is TRBV24-1 and J usage is TRBJ1-5; possibly TRBD1 for D (5 bases). Trimming cost V 9 bases and J 1 base, with 9 bases left between them. CDR3 length: 13 amino acids. Germline CDR1 reads KGHDR; CDR2 reads SFDVKD.

This rearrangement joins TRBV7-9 to TRBJ2-5; 14 bases map to TRBD2. J was trimmed by 5 bases and V by 3 bases; bases with no gene match: 14. In germline, CDR1 is SEHNR, CDR2 FQNEAQ (reference sequence). CDR3 length: 19 residues. The chain's CDR3 is CASSFPTGTSGRSHETQYF. CDR3 sequence (DNA): TGTGCCAGCAGCTTCCCTACCGGGACTAGCGGGAGATCCCACGAGACCCAGTACTTC. Based on the CDR3 plus reference TRBV7-9 and TRBJ2-5, the full variable domain is DTGVSQNPRHKITKRGQNVTFRCDPISEHNRLYWYRQTLGQGPEFLTYFQNEAQLEKSRLLSDRFSAERPKGSFSTLEIQRTEQGDSAMYLCASSFPTGTSGRSHETQYFGPGTRLLVL.

The chain links TRBV6-1 to TRBJ2-1; 9 bases match TRBD2. V shed 2 bases and J 9 bases; nucleotides not matched to a gene: 5. Germline CDR1 reads MNHNS; CDR2 reads SASEGT. There are 14 residues in the CDR3. CDR3 region: CASSELGGRGEQFF. The CDR3 nucleotides read TGTGCCAGCAGTGAACTTGGCGGGAGGGGTGAGCAGTTCTTC.

This clone was seen once. V usage is TRBV11-3 and J usage is TRBJ2-3; tentatively, D is TRBD1 (6 bases). With 1 base removed from V and 0 bases from J, the gap between germline ends came to 14 bases. The CDR3 loop spans 17 amino acids. Germline CDR1 SGHNT, CDR2 YENEEA. CDR3 amino acids: CASSLGTAQPSTDTQYF. The CDR3 coding sequence is TGTGCCAGCAGCTTAGGGACAGCGCAACCTAGCACAGATACGCAGTATTTT.

The V gene is TRBV7-2, the J gene TRBJ2-1, with 10 nucleotides matching TRBD2. Germline CDR1 SGHTA, CDR2 FQGNSA. The CDR3 contains 18 residues. The V gene end was trimmed by 1 base and the J gene end by 0 bases; junction bases not matched to a gene: 6. CDR3 DNA sequence: TGTGCCAGCAGCTTAGTAGCGGGAGGCTCAAGCTCCTACAATGAGCAGTTCTTC. This sequence encodes CASSLVAGGSSSYNEQFF.

The chain joins TRBV9 to TRBJ2-1; 10 nucleotides match TRBD2. This CDR3 is 18 amino acids long. V shed 2 bases and J 6 bases; nucleotides not matched to a gene: 14. Germline V gene sequence: CDR1 SGDLS, CDR2 YYNGEE. DNA of the CDR3: TGTGCCAGCAGCGTCCAACTAGCGGGACCTTCATTCGGCAATGAGCAGTTCTTC. It codes for CASSVQLAGPSFGNEQFF.

This chain joins TRBV10-3 and TRBJ2-1, with TRBD2 matching 9 bases. Germline values: CDR1 ENHRY, CDR2 SYGVKD. Trimming took 5 bases from V and 7 from J; bases not matched to a gene: 18. The CDR3 has 18 amino acids. For the CDR3, the DNA is TGTGCCATCAGTTCCCCGGGACCGGTAGCGGGAGTGGGTAATGAGCAGTTCTTC. Its protein product is CAISSPGPVAGVGNEQFF.

The chain is built from TRBV20-1 and TRBJ2-1; D is perhaps TRBD1 (5 bases). In germline, CDR1 is DFQATT, CDR2 SNEGSKA (reference sequence). The CDR3 has 13 amino acids. V lost 3 bases, J lost 4 bases, and 10 bases lay in between. CDR3 residues: CSASEAGYNEQFF. As DNA, the CDR3 is TGCAGTGCTAGTGAGGCAGGGTACAATGAGCAGTTCTTC.

The chain couples TRBV11-3 to TRBJ2-5; tentative D call: TRBD2 (7 bases). The CDR3 runs to 15 residues. The ends were cut back, 5 bases at V and 3 bases at J, with 16 bases in the middle. Germline V lookup: CDR1 SGHNT, CDR2 YENEEA. The CDR3 is CASSRGGLEEETQYF. The CDR3 coding sequence is TGTGCCAGCAGCAGGGGGGGCCTTGAAGAAGAGACCCAGTACTTC. The whole variable domain, filled in from reference TRBV11-3 and TRBJ2-5, reads EAGVVQSPRYKIIEKKQPVAFWCNPISGHNTLYWYLQNLGQGPELLIRYENEEAVDDSQLPKDRFSAERLKGVDSTLKIQPAELGDSAVYLCASSRGGLEEETQYFGPGTRLLVL.

The chain employs TRBV29-1 and TRBJ1-1; D call uncertain. The V gene lost 3 bases and the J gene lost 1 base, with 15 bases spanning the gap. CDR3 length equals 15 residues. Germline V gene sequence: CDR1 SQVTM, CDR2 ANQGSEA. For the CDR3, the DNA is TGCAGCGTTGAGTCTAGGAGAGGGAAGAACACTGAAGCTTTCTTT. This translates into CSVESRRGKNTEAFF.

This chain joins TRBV6-6 and TRBJ2-7, with 10 bases lining up with TRBD2. With 2 bases clipped from V and 5 bases from J, the junction kept 9 bases outside the gene matches. CDR3 length: 16 residues. The germline V gene encodes CDR1 MNHNY and CDR2 SVGAGI (reference sequence). The CDR3 nucleotides are TGTGCCAGCAGTTACATGTCTAGCGGGAGTCTGAACGAGCAGTACTTC. Translating it yields CASSYMSSGSLNEQYF.

V gene TRBV7-9 combines with J gene TRBJ1-1; D unresolved. The CDR3 loop spans 16 amino acids. Germline V gene data show CDR1 as SEHNR and CDR2 as FQNEAQ (reference sequence). V dropped 3 bases and J dropped 5 bases, with 19 bases sitting between them. The CDR3 is CASSFLPQSKRTEAFF. Written as DNA, the CDR3 is TGTGCCAGCAGCTTTTTACCTCAGAGCAAGAGGACTGAAGCTTTCTTT.

This clone was recorded once. The chain couples TRBV19 to TRBJ1-3, with 9 bases fitting TRBD1. Germline CDR1 is LNHDA and CDR2 is SQIVND (reference sequence). J lost 3 bases, V lost 7 bases, and 4 bases had no gene match. The CDR3 spans 14 residues. The CDR3 loop is CASTTGGNGNTIYF. CDR3 in DNA: TGTGCCAGTACGACAGGGGGGAATGGAAACACCATATATTTT.

This clone has only a few counts. The chain is built from TRBV27 and TRBJ1-2; TRBD1 agrees at 7 bases. From germline, CDR1 is MNHEY and CDR2 SMNVEV (reference sequence). Trimming cost V 4 bases and J 4 bases; bases outside gene matches: 6. The CDR3 loop spans 14 amino acids. The CDR3 protein is CASSSSGTVYGYTF. The CDR3 nucleotides are TGTGCCAGCAGTTCCTCCGGGACAGTCTATGGCTACACCTTC.

The gene calls are TRBV28 and TRBJ1-6; 7 positions match TRBD1. Germline values: CDR1 MDHEN, CDR2 SYDVKM. CDR3 length equals 17 residues. V was pared by 4 bases and J by 6 bases, with 12 bases of the junction left unmatched. The CDR3 coding sequence is TGTGCCAGCAGTTCCCCCGCGGGAGGGGGCTTTAATTCACCCCTCCACTTT. Its translation: CASSSPAGGGFNSPLHF.

The V call is TRBV3-1 (or the pseudogene TRBV3-2), the J call TRBJ1-2; D not resolved. Germline assignment: CDR1 LGHDT and CDR2 YNNKEL (reference sequence). V lost 1 base, J lost 4 bases, and 10 bases lay in between. The CDR3 sequence is 14 residues long. DNA for the CDR3: TGTGCCAGCAGCCAAGTAGTCACAGCCTATGGCTACACCTTC. Its protein product is CASSQVVTAYGYTF.